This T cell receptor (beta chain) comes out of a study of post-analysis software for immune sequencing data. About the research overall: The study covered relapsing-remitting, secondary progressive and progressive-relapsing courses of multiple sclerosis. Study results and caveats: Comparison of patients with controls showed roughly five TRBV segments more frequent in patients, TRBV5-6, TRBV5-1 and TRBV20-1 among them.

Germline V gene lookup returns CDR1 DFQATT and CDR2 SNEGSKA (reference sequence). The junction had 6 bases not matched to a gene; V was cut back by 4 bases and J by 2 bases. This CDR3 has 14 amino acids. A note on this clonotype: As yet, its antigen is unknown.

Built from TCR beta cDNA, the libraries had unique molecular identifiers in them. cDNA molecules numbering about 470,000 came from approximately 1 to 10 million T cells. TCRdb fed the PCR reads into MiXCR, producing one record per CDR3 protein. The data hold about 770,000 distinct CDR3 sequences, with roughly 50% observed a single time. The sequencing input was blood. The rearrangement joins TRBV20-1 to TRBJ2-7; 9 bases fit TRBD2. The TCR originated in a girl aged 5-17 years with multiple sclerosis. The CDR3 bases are TGCAGTGCTACTCCTAGCGGGGAGACCTACGAGCAGTACTTC. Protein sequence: CSATPSGETYEQYF.